This T cell receptor (beta chain) was sequenced for a study of CD8 T cells in ankylosing spondylitis. Study-level results: In peripheral blood, disease-linked CD8+ clones occurred at relatively low frequencies. Reactive arthritis synovial fluid and blood were previously reported to contain some motif variants. There was a TCR beta motif, made of fewer than 10 highly homologous variants, that appeared characteristic of ankylosing spondylitis blood.

The authors made TCR beta libraries by quantitative 5'-RACE with molecular barcodes. TCRdb reprocessed the 5' RACE reads with MiXCR, giving one entry per CDR3 protein. The profile shows nearly 250,000 distinct CDR3 sequences, 30% to 35% of them singletons. This clonotype occurred a few times. What it binds is unknown. In germline, CDR1 is SQVTM, CDR2 ANQGSEA. V lost 6 bases, J lost 5 bases, and 13 bases lay in between. This CDR3 is built from 12 residues. Sequenced: blood, either unsorted or a sorted T cell fraction (not recorded which). The V call is TRBV29-1, the J call TRBJ2-5; no firm D call. This TCR was sampled from a male donor with ankylosing spondylitis or in good health (not recorded which). The CDR3 region has the DNA TGCAGCGTCCAACAATTTACGGAGACCCAGTACTTC. It specifies CSVQQFTETQYF.